Presented here are 21 T cell receptor beta chains from one specimen sequenced in a study of blood T cell repertoires in COVID-19. Clones were sequenced by immunoSEQ multiplex PCR, and TCRdb holds only the in-frame ones, with some missing. This sample has about 400,000 clones, with 88% found just once. Sample: PBMCs or T cells enriched from blood (not recorded which). Source of these receptors: a woman in her thirties or forties with acute COVID-19.

The genes are TRBV6-5 and TRBJ1-2, with D possibly TRBD1 on 6 matching bases. Germline loops: CDR1 MNHEY, CDR2 SVGAGI. The CDR3 runs to 14 residues. Trimming removed 5 bases from V and 8 bases from J, with 18 bases in between. The CDR3 loop is CASSKTGTSGGYTF. The CDR3 bases are TGTGCCAGCAGTAAAACAGGGACCTCGGGCGGCTACACCTTC.

The gene calls are TRBV6-1 and TRBJ1-5, with a possible D match to TRBD1 (5 bases). From germline, CDR1 is MNHNS and CDR2 SASEGT. The V and J ends lost 1 base and 7 bases respectively, with 11 bases between them. CDR3 size: 14 residues. CDR3 region: CASSEGPGDQPQHF. For the CDR3, the DNA is TGTGCCAGCAGTGAAGGCCCGGGGGACCAGCCCCAGCATTTT.

The CDR3 region has the DNA TGTGCCAGCCGTATAGATTACTACGAGCAGTACTTC. It codes for CASRIDYYEQYF. This chain links TRBV2 with TRBJ2-7; D not resolved. V lost 8 bases to trimming and J lost 3 bases, with 11 bases between them. Per germline, CDR1 SNHLY and CDR2 FYNNEI. The CDR3 is 12 residues long.

This clone has more than one count but fewer than ten. The chain joins TRBV5-5 to TRBJ1-2; 9 bases agree with TRBD1. The CDR3 sequence is 17 residues long. Germline CDR1 SGHKS, CDR2 YYEKEE (reference sequence). Germline trimming cut 5 bases from V and 2 bases from J; bases unmatched to any gene: 13. The CDR3 bases are TGTGCCAGCAGTTCCGGGACAGGGAGGTTTCAGAACTATGGCTACACCTTC. Amino acids: CASSSGTGRFQNYGYTF.

This clone came up once. The chain carries TRBV10-3 and TRBJ2-7, with 12 bases fitting TRBD2. Germline CDR1 ENHRY, CDR2 SYGVKD. Trimming took 4 bases from V and 7 from J; bases not matched to a gene: 11. The CDR3 is 16 residues long. CDR3 loop: CAISGLAGGPRGEQYF. For the CDR3, the DNA is TGTGCCATCAGTGGCCTAGCGGGGGGGCCGAGGGGTGAGCAGTACTTC.

Remarks on this clone: The same CDR3 can be traced to other DNA sequences in this sample. The chain employs TRBV4-1 and TRBJ2-1; TRBD2 agrees at 15 bases. This CDR3 region has 15 residues. Losses at the gene ends were 4 bases for V and 8 bases for J; bases not matched to a gene: 3. Germline V gene sequence: CDR1 MGHRA, CDR2 YSYEKL. CDR3 region: CASSPGLAGGDEQFF. The CDR3 bases are TGCGCCAGCAGCCCGGGACTAGCGGGGGGCGATGAGCAGTTCTTC.

The chain has TRBV19 and TRBJ1-5, with D maybe TRBD1 (5 bases). The length of the CDR3 is 16 residues. V was cut by 7 bases and J by 3 bases, with 19 bases left in between. Germline-derived CDR1 and CDR2 are LNHDA and SQIVND (reference sequence). The CDR3 DNA is TGTGCCAGTAACCCGGGACTCATTGGGGCCAATCAGCCCCAGCATTTT. It is translated as CASNPGLIGANQPQHF.

The rearrangement links TRBV11-2 to TRBJ2-5, with a weak D call TRBD2 (5 bases). Germline CDR1 reads SGHAT; CDR2 reads FQNNGV. The CDR3 consists of 14 residues. V was trimmed by 2 bases and J by 5 bases, leaving 12 bases between them. CDR3 sequence reads: CASSLSGSRETQYF. The CDR3 coding sequence is TGTGCCAGCAGCTTATCGGGGTCTCGGGAGACCCAGTACTTC.

The chain links TRBV5-8 to TRBJ2-5; no clear D. Germline V gene data show CDR1 as SGHTS and CDR2 as YDEGEE. The V end lost 0 bases, the J end lost 1 base, and 10 bases lay between the germline ends. The CDR3 spans 15 residues. The CDR3 DNA is TGTGCCAGCAGCTTGGGCCGGTTTCCCCAAGAGACCCAGTACTTC. Translation gives CASSLGRFPQETQYF.

The chain couples TRBV2 to TRBJ2-1; maybe TRBD1 (5 bases). Germline values: CDR1 SNHLY, CDR2 FYNNEI. Trimming pared 8 bases from V and 3 bases from J, leaving 11 bases between. CDR3 length: 13 amino acids. The CDR3 DNA is TGTGCCAGCGGGGCGCTAAGCTACAATGAGCAGTTCTTC. Encoded protein: CASGALSYNEQFF.

This rearrangement joins TRBV11-2 to TRBJ2-7, with TRBD2 identical over 11 bases. The length of the CDR3 is 14 residues. J was trimmed by 4 bases and V by 5 bases; bases with no gene match: 4. CDR1 SGHAT and CDR2 FQNNGV come from the germline V gene. DNA for the CDR3: TGTGCCAGCAGCCTCGGGACTAGCGGATACGAGCAGTACTTC. Its protein is CASSLGTSGYEQYF.

V usage is TRBV19 and J usage is TRBJ2-7; TRBD1 might be the D (6 bases). The germline V gene encodes CDR1 LNHDA and CDR2 SQIVND (reference sequence). The V end was cut by 3 bases, the J end by 0 bases, with 9 bases between. The CDR3 extends over 14 amino acids. The CDR3 protein is CASSIQDSSYEQYF. CDR3 in DNA: TGTGCCAGTAGTATTCAGGACAGCTCCTACGAGCAGTACTTC.

The V call is TRBV4-1, the J call TRBJ1-2, with 10 bases lining up with TRBD1. Looked up from germline, CDR1 is MGHRA and CDR2 is YSYEKL. The length of the CDR3 is 16 residues. Germline trimming cut 3 bases from V and 2 bases from J; bases unmatched to any gene: 6. The CDR3 spells CASSQAEGQGNYGYTF. In DNA form, the CDR3 reads TGCGCCAGCAGCCAGGCTGAGGGACAGGGGAACTATGGCTACACCTTC.

This clone was seen once. The chain couples TRBV10-2 to TRBJ2-1, with D perhaps TRBD1 (6 bases). The CDR3 has 14 amino acids. The V gene lost 6 bases and the J gene lost 5 bases, with 14 bases spanning the gap. Looked up from germline, CDR1 is WSHSY and CDR2 is SAAADI. CDR3 sequence: CASRRPDSNNEQFF. The CDR3 nucleotides read TGCGCCAGCAGGAGGCCGGACAGTAACAATGAGCAGTTCTTC.

The CDR3 nucleotides are TGTGCCAGCAGCTCTAATACTGCAGAAAAACTGTTTTTT. It encodes CASSSNTAEKLFF. The chain uses TRBV5-4 and TRBJ1-4; D is unresolved. Germline values: CDR1 SGHNT, CDR2 YYREEE (reference sequence). V was shortened by 3 bases and J by 8 bases, with 11 bases between the two germline ends. This CDR3 spans 13 amino acids. Using reference TRBV5-4 and TRBJ1-4 for the parts outside the CDR3, the full variable domain is ETGVTQSPTHLIKTRGQQVTLRCSSQSGHNTVSWYQQALGQGPQFIFQYYREEENGRGNFPPRFSGLQFPNYSSELNVNALELDDSALYLCASSSNTAEKLFFGSGTQLSVL.

The CDR3 protein is CASSGQTYGYTF. CDR3 in DNA: TGTGCCAGCTCTGGACAGACCTATGGCTACACCTTC. The chain has TRBV18 and TRBJ1-2; possibly TRBD1 for D (6 bases). This CDR3 comprises 12 residues. Germline V gene lookup returns CDR1 KGHSH and CDR2 LQKENI. Trimming cost V 6 bases and J 4 bases, with 9 bases left between them.

The chain's CDR3 is CASSFQGGTETQYF. The CDR3, as DNA: TGTGCCAGCAGCTTCCAGGGAGGAACAGAGACCCAGTACTTC. The chain combines TRBV7-2 with TRBJ2-5, with D possibly matching TRBD2 (6 bases). V lost 3 bases and J 4 bases, leaving 12 bases between the germline ends. The CDR3 is 14 amino acids. Germline CDR1 is SGHTA and CDR2 is FQGNSA.

V is TRBV12-2 and J is TRBJ1-3; no DNA check was done on the table's D call, TRBD1. TRBV12-2 is a recognized pseudogene. The CDR3 has 14 amino acids. The CDR3 sequence is CASRQQGAGNTIYF. CDR3 bases: TGTGCAAGTCGTCAACAGGGAGCTGGAAACACCATATATTTT.

V and J are TRBV18 and TRBJ1-2; the match to TRBD1 covers 7 bases. Germline V gene sequence: CDR1 KGHSH, CDR2 LQKENI. V was pared by 2 bases and J by 0 bases, with 12 bases of the junction left unmatched. The CDR3 is 18 amino acids. Written as DNA, the CDR3 is TGTGCCAGCTCACCAGTTCACGCAGGACAGGATTCTAACTATGGCTACACCTTC. Protein: CASSPVHAGQDSNYGYTF. Combining the CDR3 with reference TRBV18 and TRBJ1-2 gives the whole variable domain NAGVMQNPRHLVRRRGQEARLRCSPMKGHSHVYWYRQLPEEGLKFMVYLQKENIIDESGMPKERFSAEFPKEGPSILRIQQVVRGDSAAYFCASSPVHAGQDSNYGYTFGSGTRLTVV.

The V and J genes are TRBV5-4 and TRBJ1-3; D remains unclear. The germline V gene encodes CDR1 SGHNT and CDR2 YYREEE (reference sequence). This CDR3 has 16 residues. Between the trimmed V and J ends, which lost 2 bases and 0 bases, there was a span of 12 bases. This CDR3 is CASSFTTPFSGNTIYF. The CDR3 DNA follows: TGTGCCAGCAGCTTTACGACTCCCTTCTCTGGAAACACCATATATTTT.

The count of this clone is one. This chain connects TRBV7-9 to TRBJ1-1; D call uncertain. The CDR3 extends over 14 amino acids. Germline V gives CDR1 SEHNR, CDR2 FQNEAQ (reference sequence). Trimming took off 1 base at V and 1 base at J, with 7 bases between the two ends. CDR3 in amino acids: CASSLVNGNTEAFF. The CDR3 nucleotides read TGTGCCAGCAGCTTAGTCAACGGGAACACTGAAGCTTTCTTT.